The TCR beta chain described here comes from a study of blood T cell repertoires in COVID-19. Study information: Material from acute and convalescent COVID-19 was sourced from the United States, Italy and Spain. From T cells, B-cell-depleted T cells, or PBMCs came the material, which was cDNA or gDNA.

The CDR3 length is 14 residues. J was trimmed by 8 bases and V by 7 bases; bases with no gene match: 8. The V gene's germline CDR1 is SGHVS and CDR2 FQNEAQ. Authors' processing steps: Estimated nucleated cell counts came from reference gene primer amplification. The protocol was immunoSEQ multiplex PCR, while the TCRdb copy is restricted to in-frame clones and leaves out a portion. V and J calls and clone size are given by that table; D and trimming were obtained from the DNA. The repertoire holds around 160,000 clones, with about 86% as singletons. This clone was counted a few times. The J gene is TRBJ1-4, the V gene TRBV7-8; TRBD1 matches 9 bases. Sequencing was performed on peripheral blood. The TCR comes from a woman older than 75 with acute or convalescent COVID-19. CDR3 coding DNA: TGTGCCAGCAACTCGGGACAGGGCTTGGAAAAACTGTTTTTT. The encoded protein is CASNSGQGLEKLFF.